The table lists the clone carrying this TCR beta chain with many counts. Antigen: not known. The investigators amplified TCR beta CDR3 regions from RNA transcripts. First-round RT-PCR targeting the TCR CDR3 was performed with the HTBI primer set. TCRdb fed the multiplex PCR reads into MiXCR, producing one record per CDR3 protein. Of roughly 550,000 distinct CDR3 sequences listed, 16% are singletons. The sample originates from a study of T cells in Graves' hyperthyroidism and ophthalmopathy. General study findings and limits: Among clonotypes expanded in thyroid above 0.001, most were also found in blood.

Source material: blood. This clonotype originated in a woman between 25 and 40 years old with Graves' ophthalmopathy.

The CDR3 nucleotides are TGTGCCAGCAGCTTAGGAGGGTATAGTGCGGTATACAATGAGCAGTTCTTC. Protein product: CASSLGGYSAVYNEQFF. J is TRBJ2-1 and V is TRBV7-9; possibly TRBD2 for D (5 bases). The CDR3 consists of 17 residues. The V end was cut by 1 base, the J end by 4 bases, with 17 bases between. Germline loops: CDR1 SEHNR, CDR2 FQNEAQ (reference sequence).